This entry concerns a single T cell receptor (beta chain). The data were obtained in a study of shared clonotypes between healthy human individuals. CDR3 length: 15 amino acids. The V gene's germline CDR1 is MDHEN and CDR2 SYDVKM. Trimming removed 3 bases from V and 7 bases from J, with 16 bases in between. Only in-frame clones appear in the TCRdb table, and some are missing; sequencing was by immunoSEQ multiplex PCR. The repertoire holds about 1.5 million clones, with nearly 99% as singletons. The sequence was collected from a man aged 25-40 years in good health. The chain links TRBV28 to TRBJ2-1; D is possibly TRBD2 (5 bases). Sequenced material: naive CD4+ T cells sorted from blood. Described subset: CD45RA+ positively selected. The DNA for the CDR3 is TGTGCCAGCAGTTTTCGGGATATAGACGTGAATGAGCAGTTCTTC. As protein: CASSFRDIDVNEQFF.